This TCR beta chain appears in the sequencing data of a study of OX40 agonist ivuxolimab in advanced cancers. The J segment lost 3 bases and the V segment lost 4 bases, leaving 13 bases of the junction unmatched. Germline-derived CDR1 and CDR2 are SNHLY and FYNNEI. The CDR3 consists of 17 residues. Sequencing was performed with immunoSEQ multiplex PCR; in TCRdb, only in-frame clones are kept and a portion is missing. This sample yields some 63,000 clones, of which 80% to 90% are seen a single time; 13% to 15% belongs to the top ten. This specimen consisted of CD4+ or CD8+ T cells sorted from blood, obtained in a trial of the OX40 agonist ivuxolimab. The clonotype originates from an adult with an advanced solid tumor such as melanoma, head and neck, liver or kidney cancer. The genes are TRBV2 and TRBJ1-1; 8 bases map to TRBD1. In DNA form, the CDR3 reads TGTGCCAGCAGTGTGAGTGGACAGGGTATAAAGGACACTGAAGCTTTCTTT. Protein sequence: CASSVSGQGIKDTEAFF.